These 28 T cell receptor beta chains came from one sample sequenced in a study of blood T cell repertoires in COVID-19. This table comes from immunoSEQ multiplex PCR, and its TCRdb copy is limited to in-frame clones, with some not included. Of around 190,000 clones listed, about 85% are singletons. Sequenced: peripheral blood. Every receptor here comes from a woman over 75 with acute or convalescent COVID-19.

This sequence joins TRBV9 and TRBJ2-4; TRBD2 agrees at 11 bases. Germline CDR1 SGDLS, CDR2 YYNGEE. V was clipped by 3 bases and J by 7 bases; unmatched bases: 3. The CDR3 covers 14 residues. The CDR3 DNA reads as TGTGCCAGCAGCGCGGGACTAGCGGTTAACATTCAGTACTTC. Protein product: CASSAGLAVNIQYF.

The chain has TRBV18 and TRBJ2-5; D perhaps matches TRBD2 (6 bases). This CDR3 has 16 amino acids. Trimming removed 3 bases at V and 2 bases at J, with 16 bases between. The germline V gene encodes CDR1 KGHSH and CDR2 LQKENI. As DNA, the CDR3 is TGTGCCAGCTCACCCATCCCCCCCGGGAGACAAGAGACCCAGTACTTC. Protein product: CASSPIPPGRQETQYF. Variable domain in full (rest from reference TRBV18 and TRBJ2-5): NAGVMQNPRHLVRRRGQEARLRCSPMKGHSHVYWYRQLPEEGLKFMVYLQKENIIDESGMPKERFSAEFPKEGPSILRIQQVVRGDSAAYFCASSPIPPGRQETQYFGPGTRLLVL.

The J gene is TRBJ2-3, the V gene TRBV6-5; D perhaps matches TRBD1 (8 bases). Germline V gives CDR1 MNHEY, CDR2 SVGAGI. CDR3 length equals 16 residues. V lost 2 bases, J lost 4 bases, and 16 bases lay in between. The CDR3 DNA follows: TGTGCCAGCAGTTACCACGGGGGGACAGGCGCAGATACGCAGTATTTT. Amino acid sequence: CASSYHGGTGADTQYF.

The CDR3 sequence is CASSLALTSGGANVLTF. CDR3 sequence (DNA): TGCGCCAGCAGCTTGGCTCTTACTTCAGGTGGGGCCAACGTCCTGACTTTC. The genes are TRBV5-1 and TRBJ2-6, with D uncertain. Germline V gene data show CDR1 as SGHRS and CDR2 as YFSETQ. Trimming cost V 0 bases and J 3 bases, with 13 bases left between them. The CDR3 contains 17 residues. Combining the CDR3 with reference TRBV5-1 and TRBJ2-6 gives the whole variable domain KAGVTQTPRYLIKTRGQQVTLSCSPISGHRSVSWYQQTPGQGLQFLFEYFSETQRNKGNFPGRFSGRQFSNSRSEMNVSTLELGDSALYLCASSLALTSGGANVLTFGAGSRLTVL.

This chain's CDR3 is CASSGQEVSGNTIYF. CDR3 in DNA: TGTGCCAGCAGTGGACAGGAAGTCTCTGGAAACACCATATATTTT. The chain links TRBV6-6 to TRBJ1-3, with 7 bases that match TRBD1. Per the germline V gene, CDR1 is MNHNY and CDR2 is SVGAGI (reference sequence). CDR3 length equals 15 residues. Germline trimming cut 5 bases from V and 0 bases from J; bases unmatched to any gene: 4.

CDR3 nucleotide sequence: TGTGCCTGGAGCGACTACACCGGGGAGCTGTTTTTT. The encoded protein is CAWSDYTGELFF. This chain links TRBV30 with TRBJ2-2; no reliable D call. Trimming shortened V by 3 bases and J by 3 bases, and 5 bases separated the two germline ends. There are 12 residues in the CDR3. Germline V lookup: CDR1 GTSNPN, CDR2 SVGIG (reference sequence). The whole variable domain, remainder taken from reference TRBV30 and TRBJ2-2, is SQTIHQWPATLVQPVGSPLSLECTVEGTSNPNLYWYRQAAGRGLQLLFYSVGIGQISSEVPQNLSASRPQDRQFILSSKKLLLSDSGFYLCAWSDYTGELFFGEGSRLTVL.

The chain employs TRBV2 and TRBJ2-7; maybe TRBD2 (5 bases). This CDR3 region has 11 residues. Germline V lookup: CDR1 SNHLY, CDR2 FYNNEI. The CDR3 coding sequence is TGTGCAGGCCGGGCGGGCTACGAGCAGTACTTC. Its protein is CAGRAGYEQYF.

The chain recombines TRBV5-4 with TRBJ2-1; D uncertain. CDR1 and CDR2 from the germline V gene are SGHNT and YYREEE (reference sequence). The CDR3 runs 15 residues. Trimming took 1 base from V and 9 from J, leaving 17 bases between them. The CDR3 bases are TGTGCCAGCAGCTTGACCAATGTTGCTCGGTCTGAGCAGTTCTTC. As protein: CASSLTNVARSEQFF.

The CDR3 DNA reads as TGTGCCAGCAGCATCGGAGCGAACACTGAAGCTTTCTTT. Translated, it gives CASSIGANTEAFF. The chain combines TRBV7-3 with TRBJ1-1; D ambiguous. The germline V gene has CDR1 SGHTA and CDR2 FQGTGA. Trimming cost V 5 bases and J 1 base, with 8 bases left between them. The CDR3 spans 13 residues.

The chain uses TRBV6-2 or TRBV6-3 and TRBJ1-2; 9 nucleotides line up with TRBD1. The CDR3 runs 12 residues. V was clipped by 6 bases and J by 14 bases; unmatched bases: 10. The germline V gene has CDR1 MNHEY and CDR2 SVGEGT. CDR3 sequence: CASSNPTGGHTF. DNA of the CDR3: TGTGCCAGCAGCAACCCTACAGGGGGCCATACCTTC.

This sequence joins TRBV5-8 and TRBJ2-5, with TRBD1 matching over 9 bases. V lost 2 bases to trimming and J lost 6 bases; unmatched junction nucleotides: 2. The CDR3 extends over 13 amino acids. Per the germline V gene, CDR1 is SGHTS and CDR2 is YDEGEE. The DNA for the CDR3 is TGTGCCAGCAGCTTAACAGGGGGCAAGACCCAGTACTTC. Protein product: CASSLTGGKTQYF.

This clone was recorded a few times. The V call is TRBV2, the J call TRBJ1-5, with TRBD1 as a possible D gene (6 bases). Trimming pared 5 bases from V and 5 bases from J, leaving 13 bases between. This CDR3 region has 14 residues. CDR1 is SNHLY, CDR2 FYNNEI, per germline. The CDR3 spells CASSPSRTDQPQHF. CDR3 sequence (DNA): TGTGCCAGCAGTCCTTCTCGGACAGATCAGCCCCAGCATTTT.

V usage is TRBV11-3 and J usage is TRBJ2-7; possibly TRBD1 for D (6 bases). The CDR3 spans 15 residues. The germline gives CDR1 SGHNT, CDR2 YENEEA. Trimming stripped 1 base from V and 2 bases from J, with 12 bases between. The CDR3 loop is CASSLGYRATYEQYF. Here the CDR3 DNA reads TGTGCCAGCAGCTTAGGTTACAGGGCGACCTACGAGCAGTACTTC.

This chain's CDR3 is CASYYSGNTIYF. The CDR3 region has the DNA TGTGCCAGCTACTACTCTGGAAACACCATATATTTT. The rearrangement uses TRBV2 and TRBJ1-3; D gene ambiguous. This CDR3 is 12 amino acids long. The germline CDR1 and CDR2 sequences are SNHLY and FYNNEI. V was pared by 8 bases and J by 0 bases, with 5 bases between.

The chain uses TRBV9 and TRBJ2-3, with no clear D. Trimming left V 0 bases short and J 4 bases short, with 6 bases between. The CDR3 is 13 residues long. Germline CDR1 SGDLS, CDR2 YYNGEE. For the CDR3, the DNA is TGTGCCAGCAGCGTAGCTCTCTCAGATACGCAGTATTTT. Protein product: CASSVALSDTQYF. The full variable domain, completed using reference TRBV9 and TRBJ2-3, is DSGVTQTPKHLITATGQRVTLRCSPRSGDLSVYWYQQSLDQGLQFLIQYYNGEERAKGNILERFSAQQFPDLHSELNLSSLELGDSALYFCASSVALSDTQYFGPGTRLTVL.

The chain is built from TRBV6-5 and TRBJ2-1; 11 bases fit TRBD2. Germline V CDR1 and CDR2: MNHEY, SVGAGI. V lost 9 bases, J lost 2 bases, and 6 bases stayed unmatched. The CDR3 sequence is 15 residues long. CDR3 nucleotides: TGTGCCAGTGGTCGACTAGCGGGAACCTACAATGAGCAGTTCTTC. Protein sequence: CASGRLAGTYNEQFF.

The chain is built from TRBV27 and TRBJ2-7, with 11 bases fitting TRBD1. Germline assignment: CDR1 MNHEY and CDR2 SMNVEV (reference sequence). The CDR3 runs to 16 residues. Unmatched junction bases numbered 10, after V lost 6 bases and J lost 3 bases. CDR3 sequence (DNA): TGTGCCAGCAGCTTACATTCGGGGACAGGGGGCTACGAGCAGTACTTC. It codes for CASSLHSGTGGYEQYF.

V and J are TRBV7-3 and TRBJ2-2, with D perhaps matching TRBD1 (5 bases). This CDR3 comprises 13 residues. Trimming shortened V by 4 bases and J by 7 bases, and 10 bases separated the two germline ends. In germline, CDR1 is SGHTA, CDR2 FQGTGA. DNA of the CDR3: TGTGCCAGCAGCTCCAGGGTTCGCGGGGAGCTGTTTTTT. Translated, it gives CASSSRVRGELFF.

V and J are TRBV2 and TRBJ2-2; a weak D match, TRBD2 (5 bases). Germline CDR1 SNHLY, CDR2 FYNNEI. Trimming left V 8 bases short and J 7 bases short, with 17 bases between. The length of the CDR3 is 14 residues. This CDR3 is CASGRGSDVGELFF. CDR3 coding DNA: TGTGCCAGCGGTCGTGGTAGCGATGTCGGGGAGCTGTTTTTT.

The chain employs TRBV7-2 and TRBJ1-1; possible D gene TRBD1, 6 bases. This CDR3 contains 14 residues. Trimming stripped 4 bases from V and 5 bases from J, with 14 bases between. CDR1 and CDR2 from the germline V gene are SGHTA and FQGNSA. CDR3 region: CASSSTQGWTEAFF. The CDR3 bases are TGTGCCAGCAGCTCGACACAGGGTTGGACTGAAGCTTTCTTT.

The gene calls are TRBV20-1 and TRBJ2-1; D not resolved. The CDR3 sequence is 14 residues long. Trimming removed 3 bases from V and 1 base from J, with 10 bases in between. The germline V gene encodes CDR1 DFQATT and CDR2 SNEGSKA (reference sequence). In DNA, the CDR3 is TGCAGTGCTAGTTCGCACCTATCCTACAATGAGCAGTTCTTC. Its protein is CSASSHLSYNEQFF.

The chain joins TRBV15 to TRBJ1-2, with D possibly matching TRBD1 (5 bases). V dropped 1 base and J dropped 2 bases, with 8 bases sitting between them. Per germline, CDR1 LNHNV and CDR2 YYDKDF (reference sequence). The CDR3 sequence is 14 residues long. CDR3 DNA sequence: TGTGCCACCAGCAGAGGACAGAGGAACTATGGCTACACCTTC. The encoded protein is CATSRGQRNYGYTF.

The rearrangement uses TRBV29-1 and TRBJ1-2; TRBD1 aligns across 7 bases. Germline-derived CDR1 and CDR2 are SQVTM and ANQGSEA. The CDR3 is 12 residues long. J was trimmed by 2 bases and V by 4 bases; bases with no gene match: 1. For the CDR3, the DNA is TGCAGCGTTGCGACAGGGAACTATGGCTACACCTTC. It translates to CSVATGNYGYTF.

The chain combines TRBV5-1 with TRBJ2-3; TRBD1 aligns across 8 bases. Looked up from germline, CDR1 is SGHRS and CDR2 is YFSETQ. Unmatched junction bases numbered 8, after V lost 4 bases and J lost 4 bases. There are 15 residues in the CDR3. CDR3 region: CASSTGQGTADTQYF. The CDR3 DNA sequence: TGCGCCAGCAGCACCGGACAGGGCACGGCAGATACGCAGTATTTT.

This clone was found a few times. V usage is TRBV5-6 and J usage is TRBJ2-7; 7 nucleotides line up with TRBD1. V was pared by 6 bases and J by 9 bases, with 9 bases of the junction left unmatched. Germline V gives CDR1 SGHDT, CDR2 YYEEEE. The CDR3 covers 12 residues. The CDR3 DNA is TGTGCCAGCACCCTTGGGACAGCGCGGCAGTACTTC. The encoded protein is CASTLGTARQYF.

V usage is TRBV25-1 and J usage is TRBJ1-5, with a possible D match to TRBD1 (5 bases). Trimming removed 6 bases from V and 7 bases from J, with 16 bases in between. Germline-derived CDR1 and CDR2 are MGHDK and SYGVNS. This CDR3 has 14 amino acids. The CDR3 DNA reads TGTGCCAGCAGGGGTTCGGTAAGGGGACAGCCCCAGCATTTT. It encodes CASRGSVRGQPQHF.

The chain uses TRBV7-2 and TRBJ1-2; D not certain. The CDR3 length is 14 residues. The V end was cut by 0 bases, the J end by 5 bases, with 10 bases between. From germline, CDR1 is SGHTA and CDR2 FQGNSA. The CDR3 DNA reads TGTGCCAGCAGCTTAGCGCCAGGAGGTTATGGCTACACCTTC. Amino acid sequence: CASSLAPGGYGYTF.

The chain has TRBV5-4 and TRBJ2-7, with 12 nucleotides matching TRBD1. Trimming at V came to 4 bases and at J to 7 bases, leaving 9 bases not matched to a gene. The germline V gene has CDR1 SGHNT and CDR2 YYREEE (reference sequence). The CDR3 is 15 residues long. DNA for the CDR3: TGTGCCAGCAGCAGTCCGGGACAGGGGGCGGAAGAGCAGTACTTC. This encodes CASSSPGQGAEEQYF.